A selection of T cell receptor beta chains follows, all from one sample in a study of blood T cell repertoires in COVID-19. The repertoire was sequenced with immunoSEQ multiplex PCR; TCRdb's copy has only in-frame clones and lacks some. The table includes approximately 280,000 clones, about 83% detected once. Sequencing was performed on PBMCs or T cells enriched from blood (not recorded which). These receptors were taken from a woman in her forties who had recovered from COVID-19. CDR3s include the opening cysteine and the closing phenylalanine or tryptophan. Each record gives: V gene, J gene, clone size, D gene, CDR3 DNA, CDR3 protein. The D gene is left open where the match is weak. The listing skips clone size in some rows; elsewhere it reads once, few, many or a size class.

V gene: TRBV18; J gene: TRBJ2-7; clone size: -; D gene: TRBD1; CDR3 DNA: TGTGCCAGCTCACCACCGGGACAGGGGGCCTCCTACGAGCAGTACTTC; CDR3 protein: CASSPPGQGASYEQYF
V gene: TRBV2; J gene: TRBJ2-5; clone size: -; D gene: TRBD1; CDR3 DNA: TGTGCCAGCAGAAAGGACAGGGCCCTCCCAGTGGGGACCCAGTACTTC; CDR3 protein: CASRKDRALPVGTQYF
V gene: TRBV6-4; J gene: TRBJ2-3; clone size: -; D gene: -; CDR3 DNA: TGTGCCAGCAGTTCAGAGGGCCTGCGCACAGATACGCAGTATTTT; CDR3 protein: CASSSEGLRTDTQYF
V gene: TRBV3-1/TRBV3-2; J gene: TRBJ2-5; clone size: -; D gene: TRBD1; CDR3 DNA: TGTGCCAGCAGCCATCGAAGACAGGGGGTAGAGACCCAGTACTTC; CDR3 protein: CASSHRRQGVETQYF
V gene: TRBV27; J gene: TRBJ2-1; clone size: few; D gene: -; CDR3 DNA: TGTGCCAGCAGTCCAGCGAGGAGCAATAGCAATGAGCAGTTCTTC; CDR3 protein: CASSPARSNSNEQFF
V gene: TRBV7-8; J gene: TRBJ1-5; clone size: -; D gene: -; CDR3 DNA: TGTGCCAGCGGACAAAACAATCAGCCCCAGCATTTT; CDR3 protein: CASGQNNQPQHF
V gene: TRBV9; J gene: TRBJ2-5; clone size: -; D gene: -; CDR3 DNA: TGTGCCAGCAGCAGTACAGGAGGGCGGTCTTTCCAAGAGACCCAGTACTTC; CDR3 protein: CASSSTGGRSFQETQYF
V gene: TRBV2; J gene: TRBJ2-7; clone size: -; D gene: TRBD1; CDR3 DNA: TGTGCCAGCAGCGGAGCACAGGGGCGTGGGCAGTACTTC; CDR3 protein: CASSGAQGRGQYF
V gene: TRBV30; J gene: TRBJ1-2; clone size: -; D gene: -; CDR3 DNA: TGTGCCCACCTGAGGAGGGATGGGGACTATGGCTACACCTTC; CDR3 protein: CAHLRRDGDYGYTF
V gene: TRBV10-3; J gene: TRBJ2-5; clone size: -; D gene: TRBD1; CDR3 DNA: TGTGCCATCAGTACGGGACAGGGTCAAGAGACCCAGTACTTC; CDR3 protein: CAISTGQGQETQYF